The clone carrying this TCR beta chain was detected only once. Antigen: not known. The data belong to a study of CD4 T cells in relation to SARS-CoV-2 and coronaviruses. Study-wide context: The negative reference was HIV-1 Nef peptide pool or peptide-free culture.

Assay: immunoSEQ multiplex PCR; the TCRdb copy retains only in-frame clones and omits some. The sample lists approximately 11,000 clones; roughly 81% were seen once. CD4+ T cells from unexposed donors were obtained before the COVID-19 pandemic (2011-2018). CD4+ T cells were isolated from the cells after around 9 days of culture. As cell numbers allowed, unexposed-donor CD4+ T cells faced SARS-CoV-2 S/N and four cold-coronavirus spikes. Germline CDR1 reads SGDLS; CDR2 reads YYNGEE. CDR3 length: 13 residues. The ends were cut back, 1 base at V and 8 bases at J, with 11 bases in the middle. Findings of the study overall: In around 63% of donors, memory CD4+ clonotypes crossrecognized SARS-CoV-2 and at least one common cold coronavirus spike.

The specimen sequenced was CD4+ T cells from PBMCs, cultured in vitro. This receptor was taken from a human donor in good health. The V gene is TRBV9, the J gene TRBJ2-3; D is unresolved. CDR3 DNA sequence: TGTGCCAGCAGCGTATCCTCATGGGGTACGCAGTATTTT. This gives the protein CASSVSSWGTQYF.